The source of this T cell receptor beta chain is a study of T cells in Graves' hyperthyroidism and ophthalmopathy. Patients with uncontrolled infections, other autoimmune diseases, pregnancy or lactation were excluded. Clinical symptoms, serum thyroxine, TRAb, thyroid ultrasound and orbital computed tomography established diagnosis. Amplification yielded TCR beta CDR3 regions, with RNA transcripts as the source. Using the HTBI primer set, a first-round RT-PCR was run on the TCR CDR3. TCRdb itself ran the multiplex PCR reads through MiXCR, one entry per CDR3 protein. This sample has 480,000 or so distinct CDR3 sequences; approximately 49% occur once, and the top ten carry about 40%. As regards this clonotype: Its specificity is unknown.

General study points: The model anticipated ophthalmopathy a median approximately six months pre-onset. Blood also carried most thyroid clonotypes expanded above 0.001.

The material sequenced was peripheral blood or thyroid tissue (not recorded which). The clonotype originates from an adult woman with Graves' disease, either hyperthyroidism or ophthalmopathy (not recorded which).

The CDR3 DNA follows: TGTGCCAGCAGTGAAGAGACCTGGGAAGAGACCCAGTACTTC. The encoded protein is CASSEETWEETQYF. The V gene is TRBV2, the J gene TRBJ2-5; no clear D. The germline CDR1 and CDR2 sequences are SNHLY and FYNNEI. The CDR3 length is 14 residues. Trimming took 1 base from V and 3 from J, leaving 9 bases between them.